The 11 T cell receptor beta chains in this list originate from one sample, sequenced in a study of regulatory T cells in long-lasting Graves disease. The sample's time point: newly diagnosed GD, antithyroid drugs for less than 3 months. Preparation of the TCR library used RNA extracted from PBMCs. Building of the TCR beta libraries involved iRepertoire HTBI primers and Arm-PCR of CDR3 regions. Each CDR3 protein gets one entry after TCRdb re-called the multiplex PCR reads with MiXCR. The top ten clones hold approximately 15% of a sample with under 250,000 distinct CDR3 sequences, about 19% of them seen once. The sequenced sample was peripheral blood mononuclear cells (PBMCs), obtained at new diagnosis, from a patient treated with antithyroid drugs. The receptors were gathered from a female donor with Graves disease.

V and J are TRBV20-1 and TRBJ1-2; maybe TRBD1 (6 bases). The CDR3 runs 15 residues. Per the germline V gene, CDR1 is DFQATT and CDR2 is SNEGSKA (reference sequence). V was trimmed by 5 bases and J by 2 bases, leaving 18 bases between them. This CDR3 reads CSAFSTGPSNYGYTF. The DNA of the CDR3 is TGCAGTGCTTTTTCGACAGGACCTTCAAACTATGGCTACACCTTC.

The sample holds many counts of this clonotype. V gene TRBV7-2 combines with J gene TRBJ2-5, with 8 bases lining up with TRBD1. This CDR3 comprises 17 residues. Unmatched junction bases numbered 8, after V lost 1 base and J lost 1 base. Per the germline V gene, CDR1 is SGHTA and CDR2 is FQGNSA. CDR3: CASSLDGAGGSQETQYF. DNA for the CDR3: TGTGCCAGCAGCTTAGATGGTGCAGGGGGCTCCCAAGAGACCCAGTACTTC.

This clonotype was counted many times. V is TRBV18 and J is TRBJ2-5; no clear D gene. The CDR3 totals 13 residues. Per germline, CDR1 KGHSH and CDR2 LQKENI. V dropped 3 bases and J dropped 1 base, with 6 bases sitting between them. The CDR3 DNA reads TGTGCCAGCTCACCCGCTGTCCAAGAGACCCAGTACTTC. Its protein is CASSPAVQETQYF.

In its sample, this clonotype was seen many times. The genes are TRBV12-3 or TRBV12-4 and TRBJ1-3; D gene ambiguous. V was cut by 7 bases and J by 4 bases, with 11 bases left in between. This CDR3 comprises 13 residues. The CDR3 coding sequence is TGTGCCAGCACCCGCATGGGGGGAAACACCATATATTTT. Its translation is CASTRMGGNTIYF.

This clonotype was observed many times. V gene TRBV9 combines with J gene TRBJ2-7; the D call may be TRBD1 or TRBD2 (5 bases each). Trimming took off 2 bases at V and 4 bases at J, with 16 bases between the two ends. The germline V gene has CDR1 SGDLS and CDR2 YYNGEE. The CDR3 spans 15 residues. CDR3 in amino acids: CASSVGVSFPYEQYF. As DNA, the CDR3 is TGTGCCAGCAGCGTGGGGGTGTCGTTCCCGTACGAGCAGTACTTC.

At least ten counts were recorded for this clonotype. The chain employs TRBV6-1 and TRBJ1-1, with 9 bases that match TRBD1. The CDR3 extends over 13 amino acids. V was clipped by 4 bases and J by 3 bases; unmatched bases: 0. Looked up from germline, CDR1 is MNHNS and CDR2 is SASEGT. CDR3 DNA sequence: TGTGCCAGCAGTGGGGACAGGGACACTGAAGCTTTCTTT. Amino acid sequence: CASSGDRDTEAFF.

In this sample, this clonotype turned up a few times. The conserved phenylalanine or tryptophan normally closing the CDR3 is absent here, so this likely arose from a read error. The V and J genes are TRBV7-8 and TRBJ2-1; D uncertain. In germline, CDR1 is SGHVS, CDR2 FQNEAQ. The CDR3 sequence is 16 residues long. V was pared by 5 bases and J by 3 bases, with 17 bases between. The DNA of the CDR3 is TGTGCCAGCAGCGTCCATGGCAGGAGTGTCTACAATGAGCAGTTCTCC. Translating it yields CASSVHGRSVYNEQFS.

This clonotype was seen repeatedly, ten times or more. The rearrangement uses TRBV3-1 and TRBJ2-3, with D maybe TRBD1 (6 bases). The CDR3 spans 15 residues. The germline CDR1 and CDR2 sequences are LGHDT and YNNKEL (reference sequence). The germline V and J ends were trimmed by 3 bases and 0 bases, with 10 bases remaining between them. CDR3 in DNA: TGTGCCAGCAGCCACCTGGACAGAAGCACAGATACGCAGTATTTT. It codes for CASSHLDRSTDTQYF.

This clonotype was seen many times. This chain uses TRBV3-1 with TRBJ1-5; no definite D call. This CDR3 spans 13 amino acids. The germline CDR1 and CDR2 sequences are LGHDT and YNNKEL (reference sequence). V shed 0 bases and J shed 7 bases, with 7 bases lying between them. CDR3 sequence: CASSQDLGQPQHF. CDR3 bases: TGTGCCAGCAGCCAAGATCTAGGGCAGCCCCAGCATTTT.

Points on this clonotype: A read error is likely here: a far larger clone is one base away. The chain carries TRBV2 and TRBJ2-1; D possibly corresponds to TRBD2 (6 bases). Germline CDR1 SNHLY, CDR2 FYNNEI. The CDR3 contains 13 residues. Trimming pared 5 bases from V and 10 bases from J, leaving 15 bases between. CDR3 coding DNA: TGTGCCAGCAGTTTTGGGAGGACCTACGAGCAGTTCTTC. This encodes CASSFGRTYEQFF.

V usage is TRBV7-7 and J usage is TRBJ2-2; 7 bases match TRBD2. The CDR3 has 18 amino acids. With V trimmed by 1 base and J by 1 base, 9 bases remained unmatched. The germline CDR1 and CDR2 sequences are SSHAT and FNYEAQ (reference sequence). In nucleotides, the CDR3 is TGTGCCAGCAGCTTAGATCCGGTTCTAGCGGAGAACACCGGGGAGCTGTTTTTT. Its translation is CASSLDPVLAENTGELFF. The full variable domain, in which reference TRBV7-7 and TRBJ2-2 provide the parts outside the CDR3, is GAGVSQSPRYKVTKRGQDVTLRCDPISSHATLYWYQQALGQGPEFLTYFNYEAQPDKSGLPSDRFSAERPEGSISTLTIQRTEQRDSAMYRCASSLDPVLAENTGELFFGEGSRLTVL.